This TCR beta chain was identified during a study of blood T cell repertoires in COVID-19. Study background: COVID-19 samples, acute and convalescent, were from the United States, Italy and Spain. From T cells, B-cell-depleted T cells, or PBMCs came the material, which was cDNA or gDNA.

The Seattle patients joined while their infection was active and were tracked longitudinally afterward. Original processing methods: Cell counts per sample came from amplifying reference gene primers. Assay: immunoSEQ multiplex PCR; the TCRdb copy retains only in-frame clones and omits some. The V and J calls and clone size were taken over from that table, and D and trimming were inferred from the DNA. The table shows about 160,000 clones, with about 92% occurring only once. Germline CDR1 and CDR2: SGHDN and FVKESK. This CDR3 is built from 16 residues. V was pared by 2 bases and J by 3 bases, with 3 bases of the junction left unmatched.

Specimen: peripheral blood. The J gene is TRBJ2-5, the V gene TRBV14; 13 bases align to TRBD2. The TCR comes from a woman aged 55-69 years with COVID-19, enrolled during active disease. For the CDR3, the DNA is TGTGCCAGCAGCCAATCGGGACTAGCGGGGAAAGAGACCCAGTACTTC. The encoded protein is CASSQSGLAGKETQYF.